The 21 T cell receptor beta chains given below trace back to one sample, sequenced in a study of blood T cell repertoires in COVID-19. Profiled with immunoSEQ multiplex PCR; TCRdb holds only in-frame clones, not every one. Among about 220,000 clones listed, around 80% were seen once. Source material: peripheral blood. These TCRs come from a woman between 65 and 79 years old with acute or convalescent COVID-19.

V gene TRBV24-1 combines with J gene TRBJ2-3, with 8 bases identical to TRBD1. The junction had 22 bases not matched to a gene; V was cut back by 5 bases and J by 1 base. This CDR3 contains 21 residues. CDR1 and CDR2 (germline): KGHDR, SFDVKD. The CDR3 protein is CATSAPRGTGKPTGGTDTQYF. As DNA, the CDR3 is TGTGCCACCAGTGCCCCAAGGGGGACAGGCAAACCTACAGGTGGCACAGATACGCAGTATTTT.

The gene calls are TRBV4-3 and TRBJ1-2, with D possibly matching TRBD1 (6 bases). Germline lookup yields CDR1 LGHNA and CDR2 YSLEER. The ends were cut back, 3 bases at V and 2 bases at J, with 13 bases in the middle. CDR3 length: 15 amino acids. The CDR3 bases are TGCGCCAGCAGCCAGGGGCTGGGACAAAACTATGGCTACACCTTC. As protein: CASSQGLGQNYGYTF.

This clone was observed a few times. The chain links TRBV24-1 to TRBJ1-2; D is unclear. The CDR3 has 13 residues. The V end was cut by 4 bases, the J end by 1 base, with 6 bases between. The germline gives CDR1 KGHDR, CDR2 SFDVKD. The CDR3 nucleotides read TGTGCCACCAGTGAGGGCAGTAACTATGGCTACACCTTC. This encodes CATSEGSNYGYTF.

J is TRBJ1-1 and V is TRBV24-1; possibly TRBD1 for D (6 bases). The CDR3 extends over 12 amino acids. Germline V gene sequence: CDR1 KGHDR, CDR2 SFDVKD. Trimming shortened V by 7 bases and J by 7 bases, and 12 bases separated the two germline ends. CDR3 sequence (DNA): TGTGCCACCAGCGTGACAGGACTTGAAGCTTTCTTT. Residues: CATSVTGLEAFF.

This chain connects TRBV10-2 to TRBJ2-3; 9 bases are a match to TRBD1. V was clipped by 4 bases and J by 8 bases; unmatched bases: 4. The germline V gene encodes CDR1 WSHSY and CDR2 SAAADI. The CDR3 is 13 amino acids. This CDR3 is CASSAQGAPTQYF. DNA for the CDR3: TGCGCCAGCAGTGCACAGGGGGCCCCTACGCAGTATTTT.

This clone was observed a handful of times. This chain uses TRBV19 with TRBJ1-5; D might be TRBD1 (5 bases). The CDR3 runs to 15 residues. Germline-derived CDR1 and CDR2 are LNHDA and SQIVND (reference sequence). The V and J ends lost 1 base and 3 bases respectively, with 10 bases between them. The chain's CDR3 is CASSIADSPNQPQHF. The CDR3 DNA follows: TGTGCCAGTAGTATAGCTGACAGTCCCAATCAGCCCCAGCATTTT. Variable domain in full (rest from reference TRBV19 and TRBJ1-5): DGGITQSPKYLFRKEGQNVTLSCEQNLNHDAMYWYRQDPGQGLRLIYYSQIVNDFQKGDIAEGYSVSREKKESFPLTVTSAQKNPTAFYLCASSIADSPNQPQHFGDGTRLSIL.

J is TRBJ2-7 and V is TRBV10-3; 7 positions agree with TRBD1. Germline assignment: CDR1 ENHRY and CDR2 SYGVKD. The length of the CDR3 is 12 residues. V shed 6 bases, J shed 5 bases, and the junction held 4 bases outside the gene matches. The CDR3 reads CAIRKTGNEQYF. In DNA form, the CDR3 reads TGTGCCATCAGAAAGACAGGGAACGAGCAGTACTTC.

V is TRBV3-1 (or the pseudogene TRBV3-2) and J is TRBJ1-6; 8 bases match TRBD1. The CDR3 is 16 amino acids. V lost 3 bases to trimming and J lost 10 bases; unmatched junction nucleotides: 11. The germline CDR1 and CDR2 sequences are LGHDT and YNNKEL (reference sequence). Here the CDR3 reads CASSHSTPGGQSPLHF. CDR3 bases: TGTGCCAGCAGCCACAGTACTCCAGGGGGCCAATCACCCCTCCACTTT.

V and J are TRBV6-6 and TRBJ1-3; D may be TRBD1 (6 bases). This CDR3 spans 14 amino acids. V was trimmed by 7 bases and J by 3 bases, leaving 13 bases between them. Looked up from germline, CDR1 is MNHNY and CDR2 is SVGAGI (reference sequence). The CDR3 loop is CASTPTTGGNTIYF. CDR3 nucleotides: TGTGCCAGCACTCCAACGACAGGTGGAAACACCATATATTTT.

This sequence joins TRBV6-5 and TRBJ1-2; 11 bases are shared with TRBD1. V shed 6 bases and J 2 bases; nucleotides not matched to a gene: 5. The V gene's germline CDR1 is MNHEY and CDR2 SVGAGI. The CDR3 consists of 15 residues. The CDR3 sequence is CASSIRTGGNYGYTF. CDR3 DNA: TGTGCCAGCAGCATTAGGACAGGGGGCAACTATGGCTACACCTTC.

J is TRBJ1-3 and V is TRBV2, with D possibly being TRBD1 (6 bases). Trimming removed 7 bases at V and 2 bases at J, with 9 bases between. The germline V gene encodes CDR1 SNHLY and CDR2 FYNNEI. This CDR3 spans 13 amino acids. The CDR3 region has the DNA TGTGCCAGCATCCAGGGGACTGGAAACACCATATATTTT. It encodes CASIQGTGNTIYF.

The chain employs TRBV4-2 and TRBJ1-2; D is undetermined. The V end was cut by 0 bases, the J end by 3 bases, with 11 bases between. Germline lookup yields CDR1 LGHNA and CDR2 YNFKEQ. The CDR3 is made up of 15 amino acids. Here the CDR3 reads CASSQDRESDYGYTF. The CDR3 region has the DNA TGTGCCAGCAGCCAAGATCGGGAAAGTGACTATGGCTACACCTTC.

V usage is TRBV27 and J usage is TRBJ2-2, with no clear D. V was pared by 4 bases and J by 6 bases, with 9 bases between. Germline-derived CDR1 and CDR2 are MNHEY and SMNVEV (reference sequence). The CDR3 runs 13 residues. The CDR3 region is CASSSYGPGELFF. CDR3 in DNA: TGTGCCAGCAGTTCATACGGTCCCGGGGAGCTGTTTTTT.

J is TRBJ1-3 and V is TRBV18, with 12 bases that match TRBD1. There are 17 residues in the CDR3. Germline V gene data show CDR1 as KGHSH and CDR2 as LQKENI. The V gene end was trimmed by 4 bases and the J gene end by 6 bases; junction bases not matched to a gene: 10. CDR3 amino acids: CASSLSGTGGAENTIYF. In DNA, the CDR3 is TGTGCCAGCTCACTCTCCGGGACAGGGGGCGCAGAAAACACCATATATTTT.

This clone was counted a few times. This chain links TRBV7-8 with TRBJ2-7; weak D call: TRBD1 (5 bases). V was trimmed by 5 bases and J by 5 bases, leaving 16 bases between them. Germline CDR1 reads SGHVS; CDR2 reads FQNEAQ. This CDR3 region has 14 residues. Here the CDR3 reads CASSPLISGNEQYF. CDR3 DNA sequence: TGTGCCAGCAGCCCACTGATTTCAGGGAACGAGCAGTACTTC.

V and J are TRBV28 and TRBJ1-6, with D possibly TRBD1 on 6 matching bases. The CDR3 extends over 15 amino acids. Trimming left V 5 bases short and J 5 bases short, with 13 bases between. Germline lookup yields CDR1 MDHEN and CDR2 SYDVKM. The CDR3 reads CASSGLRGDNSPLHF. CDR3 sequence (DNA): TGTGCCAGCAGTGGGCTCAGGGGAGATAATTCACCCCTCCACTTT.

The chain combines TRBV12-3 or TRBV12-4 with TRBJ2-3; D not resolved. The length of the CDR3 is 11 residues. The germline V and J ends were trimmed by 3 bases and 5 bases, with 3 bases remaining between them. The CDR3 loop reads CASSFGDTQYF. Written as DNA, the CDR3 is TGTGCCAGCAGTTTCGGAGATACGCAGTATTTT.

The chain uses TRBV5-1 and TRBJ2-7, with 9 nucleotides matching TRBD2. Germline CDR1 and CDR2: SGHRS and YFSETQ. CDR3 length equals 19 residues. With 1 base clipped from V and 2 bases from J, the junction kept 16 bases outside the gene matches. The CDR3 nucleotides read TGCGCCAGCAGCTTGTGGGCTAGCGGGGACTGGAAGGAGACCTACGAGCAGTACTTC. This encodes CASSLWASGDWKETYEQYF. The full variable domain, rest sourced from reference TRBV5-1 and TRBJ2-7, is KAGVTQTPRYLIKTRGQQVTLSCSPISGHRSVSWYQQTPGQGLQFLFEYFSETQRNKGNFPGRFSGRQFSNSRSEMNVSTLELGDSALYLCASSLWASGDWKETYEQYFGPGTRLTVT.

CDR3 nucleotides: TGTGCCAGTAGTATGGAGGGACGAGACAGTGAAGCTTTCTTT. Its translation: CASSMEGRDSEAFF. This chain uses TRBV19 with TRBJ1-1; tentative D call: TRBD1 (5 bases). Trimming removed 3 bases at V and 7 bases at J, with 15 bases between. This CDR3 is built from 14 residues. The germline V gene encodes CDR1 LNHDA and CDR2 SQIVND (reference sequence). Full variable domain (rest looked up from reference TRBV19 and TRBJ1-1): DGGITQSPKYLFRKEGQNVTLSCEQNLNHDAMYWYRQDPGQGLRLIYYSQIVNDFQKGDIAEGYSVSREKKESFPLTVTSAQKNPTAFYLCASSMEGRDSEAFFGQGTRLTVV.

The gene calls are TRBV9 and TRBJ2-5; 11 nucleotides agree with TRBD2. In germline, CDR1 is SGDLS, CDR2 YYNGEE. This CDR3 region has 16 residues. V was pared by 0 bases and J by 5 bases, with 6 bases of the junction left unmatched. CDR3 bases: TGTGCCAGCAGCGTAGGGCATAGCGGGGGGGTGGAGACCCAGTACTTC. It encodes CASSVGHSGGVETQYF.

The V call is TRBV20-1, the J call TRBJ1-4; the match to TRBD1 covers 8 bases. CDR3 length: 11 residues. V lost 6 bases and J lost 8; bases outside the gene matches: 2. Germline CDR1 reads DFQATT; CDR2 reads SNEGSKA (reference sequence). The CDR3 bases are TGCAGTGCGCACAGGGGGGAAAAACTGTTTTTT. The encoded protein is CSAHRGEKLFF.